The 26 T cell receptor beta chains reported below all come from one sample, sequenced in a study of blood T cell repertoires in COVID-19. Only in-frame clones appear in the TCRdb table, and some are missing; sequencing was by immunoSEQ multiplex PCR. This sample has about 120,000 clones, with around 87% found just once. The sample was peripheral blood. The receptors come from a woman aged 45-65 years with acute or convalescent COVID-19.

The CDR3 is CASSVQGAILYNEQFF. CDR3 coding DNA: TGTGCCAGCAGCGTACAGGGGGCGATACTCTACAATGAGCAGTTCTTC. This rearrangement joins TRBV9 to TRBJ2-1; TRBD1 agrees at 8 bases. The CDR3 totals 16 residues. CDR1 is SGDLS, CDR2 YYNGEE, per germline. V lost 1 base to trimming and J lost 3 bases; unmatched junction nucleotides: 6.

The V gene is TRBV7-2, the J gene TRBJ1-5, with 7 nucleotides matching TRBD1. The junction had 2 bases not matched to a gene; V was cut back by 5 bases and J by 4 bases. CDR1 and CDR2 from the germline V gene are SGHTA and FQGNSA. CDR3 length equals 13 residues. CDR3 in DNA: TGTGCCAGCAGCCAGGACAGGAATCAGCCCCAGCATTTT. Encoded protein: CASSQDRNQPQHF.

The rearrangement joins TRBV6-6 to TRBJ2-7; 9 positions agree with TRBD1. The CDR3 has 16 amino acids. Germline V gene sequence: CDR1 MNHNY, CDR2 SVGAGI (reference sequence). V trimming: 6 bases; J trimming: 5 bases; junction bases outside the gene matches: 14. The CDR3 spells CASSSDPGQGSHEQYF. CDR3 nucleotides: TGTGCCAGCAGCTCCGACCCGGGACAGGGTAGCCACGAGCAGTACTTC.

V usage is TRBV4-3 and J usage is TRBJ2-6; D might be TRBD1 (6 bases). The germline CDR1 and CDR2 sequences are LGHNA and YSLEER. V was cut by 4 bases and J by 0 bases, with 25 bases left in between. The CDR3 contains 21 residues. CDR3 in amino acids: CASSPDSNRVRWGSGANVLTF. CDR3 nucleotide sequence: TGCGCCAGCAGCCCGGACTCAAACAGGGTTCGCTGGGGCTCTGGGGCCAACGTCCTGACTTTC.

The CDR3 bases are TGTGCCAGCAGTTTTGACAGGATAACTTCACCCCTCCACTTT. This translates into CASSFDRITSPLHF. V is TRBV27 and J is TRBJ1-6; maybe TRBD1 (6 bases). This CDR3 has 14 amino acids. V lost 3 bases to trimming and J lost 9 bases, with 12 bases between them. Looked up from germline, CDR1 is MNHEY and CDR2 is SMNVEV (reference sequence).

The chain couples TRBV11-3 to TRBJ1-6; D remains unclear. Trimming pared 7 bases from V and 1 base from J, leaving 11 bases between. Germline V gene lookup returns CDR1 SGHNT and CDR2 YENEEA. The CDR3 runs to 15 residues. In DNA form, the CDR3 reads TGTGCCAGCACGAGAGGTAGATCCTATAATTCACCCCTCCACTTT. Translating gives CASTRGRSYNSPLHF.

This rearrangement joins TRBV14 to TRBJ1-1; the D is unclear. The length of the CDR3 is 16 residues. Germline CDR1 and CDR2: SGHDN and FVKESK. Trimming removed 4 bases from V and 1 base from J, with 16 bases in between. The CDR3 region has the DNA TGTGCCAGCAGCCCCTTAACCGGGGTAGGGAACACTGAAGCTTTCTTT. It translates to CASSPLTGVGNTEAFF.

The chain combines TRBV2 with TRBJ2-6; D possibly corresponds to TRBD1 (5 bases). V was shortened by 4 bases and J by 0 bases, with 7 bases between the two germline ends. CDR3 length: 15 residues. Germline lookup yields CDR1 SNHLY and CDR2 FYNNEI. This CDR3 reads CASSGQISGANVLTF. The CDR3 coding sequence is TGTGCCAGCAGTGGACAGATCTCTGGGGCCAACGTCCTGACTTTC.

This clone occurred a few times. The rearrangement joins TRBV6-2 or TRBV6-3 to TRBJ2-2; tentatively, D is TRBD1 (5 bases). This CDR3 region has 13 residues. Per the germline V gene, CDR1 is MNHEY and CDR2 is SVGEGT. Trimming pared 5 bases from V and 4 bases from J, leaving 8 bases between. DNA of the CDR3: TGTGCCAGCAGTCAAGGGGTCACCGGGGAGCTGTTTTTT. Encoded protein: CASSQGVTGELFF.

The rearrangement links TRBV5-5 to TRBJ1-4, with D perhaps TRBD1 (5 bases). Trimming removed 0 bases at V and 11 bases at J, with 17 bases between. The length of the CDR3 is 15 residues. Looked up from germline, CDR1 is SGHKS and CDR2 is YYEKEE (reference sequence). CDR3 sequence (DNA): TGTGCCAGCAGCTTGGAAGGGGATAGAGACCTGAAACTGTTTTTT. The encoded protein is CASSLEGDRDLKLFF. The variable domain in full, with the rest retrieved from reference TRBV5-5 and TRBJ1-4, is DAGVTQSPTHLIKTRGQQVTLRCSPISGHKSVSWYQQVLGQGPQFIFQYYEKEERGRGNFPDRFSARQFPNYSSELNVNALLLGDSALYLCASSLEGDRDLKLFFGSGTQLSVL.

The genes are TRBV18 and TRBJ1-2, with 7 bases fitting TRBD1. Germline CDR1 is KGHSH and CDR2 is LQKENI. CDR3 length equals 18 residues. V lost 3 bases, J lost 0 bases, and 13 bases stayed unmatched. The CDR3 region is CASSPRKSGTETNYGYTF. The CDR3 DNA reads as TGTGCCAGCTCACCGCGAAAATCCGGGACAGAAACTAACTATGGCTACACCTTC. The full variable domain, in which reference TRBV18 and TRBJ1-2 provide the parts outside the CDR3, is NAGVMQNPRHLVRRRGQEARLRCSPMKGHSHVYWYRQLPEEGLKFMVYLQKENIIDESGMPKERFSAEFPKEGPSILRIQQVVRGDSAAYFCASSPRKSGTETNYGYTFGSGTRLTVV.

This sequence joins TRBV9 and TRBJ1-3; D not resolved. CDR3 length equals 12 residues. Germline CDR1 and CDR2: SGDLS and YYNGEE. V was cut by 0 bases and J by 8 bases, with 6 bases left in between. In DNA form, the CDR3 reads TGTGCCAGCAGCGTAGCTGCGGACACCATATATTTT. The encoded protein is CASSVAADTIYF.

The chain joins TRBV25-1 to TRBJ1-2; possible D gene TRBD1, 6 bases. The CDR3 loop spans 13 amino acids. Trimming removed 4 bases from V and 2 bases from J, with 8 bases in between. Germline V gene data show CDR1 as MGHDK and CDR2 as SYGVNS. The CDR3 region is CASSVDRNYGYTF. The CDR3 DNA reads as TGTGCCAGCAGTGTTGACAGGAACTATGGCTACACCTTC.

A word on this clone: This specimen includes other DNA sequences encoding the same CDR3. The chain joins TRBV6-5 to TRBJ2-7, with TRBD2 identical over 9 bases. The CDR3 is 15 amino acids. Germline V gene sequence: CDR1 MNHEY, CDR2 SVGAGI. V dropped 2 bases and J dropped 2; count of bases not matched to a gene: 4. The CDR3 reads CASSYGAGGPYEQYF. The CDR3 DNA is TGTGCCAGCAGTTACGGGGCGGGAGGGCCCTACGAGCAGTACTTC.

This clone was found once. Written as DNA, the CDR3 is TGCGCCAGCAGCTTACAGAGCACAGATACGCAGTATTTT. Its translation is CASSLQSTDTQYF. The chain uses TRBV5-1 and TRBJ2-3; D unclear. This CDR3 spans 13 amino acids. Trimming removed 2 bases at V and 0 bases at J, with 4 bases between. The V gene's germline CDR1 is SGHRS and CDR2 YFSETQ. The whole variable domain, remainder taken from reference TRBV5-1 and TRBJ2-3, is KAGVTQTPRYLIKTRGQQVTLSCSPISGHRSVSWYQQTPGQGLQFLFEYFSETQRNKGNFPGRFSGRQFSNSRSEMNVSTLELGDSALYLCASSLQSTDTQYFGPGTRLTVL.

This sequence joins TRBV6-2 or TRBV6-3 and TRBJ1-1; D might be TRBD1 (5 bases). The CDR3 is 16 residues long. The V gene lost 2 bases and the J gene lost 2 bases, with 15 bases spanning the gap. CDR1 is MNHEY and CDR2 is SVGEGT in the germline V gene. The CDR3 sequence is CASSYPPTGANTEAFF. As DNA, the CDR3 is TGTGCCAGCAGTTACCCCCCAACAGGCGCTAACACTGAAGCTTTCTTT.

The J gene is TRBJ2-3, the V gene TRBV6-4; tentatively, D is TRBD2 (6 bases). CDR1 and CDR2 (germline): MRHNA, SNTAGT. The CDR3 loop spans 16 amino acids. V was clipped by 0 bases and J by 2 bases, with 12 bases between them. The CDR3 loop reads CASSDSRGEPTDTQYF. The CDR3 DNA reads TGTGCCAGCAGTGACTCACGCGGGGAACCCACAGATACGCAGTATTTT.

Concerning this clone: The identical CDR3 is also encoded by other nucleotide sequences in the sample. The chain carries TRBV7-2 and TRBJ1-5, with D unclear. Germline assignment: CDR1 SGHTA and CDR2 FQGNSA. Trimming stripped 1 base from V and 1 base from J, with 8 bases between. The CDR3 length is 15 residues. The CDR3 DNA reads as TGTGCCAGCAGCTTAGGTCGCGGGAGCAATCAGCCCCAGCATTTT. Translating gives CASSLGRGSNQPQHF.

The chain employs TRBV18 and TRBJ2-3; 13 positions match TRBD2. After removal of 3 bases from V and 5 bases from J, the junction contained 8 bases not matched to a gene. From germline, CDR1 is KGHSH and CDR2 LQKENI. The CDR3 runs to 17 residues. The chain's CDR3 is CASSPRGLAGLGDTQYF. As DNA, the CDR3 is TGTGCCAGCTCACCCCGGGGACTAGCGGGATTGGGAGATACGCAGTATTTT.

The V and J genes are TRBV5-1 and TRBJ2-1; 9 bases are a match to TRBD1. CDR1 and CDR2 from the germline V gene are SGHRS and YFSETQ. Germline trimming cut 2 bases from V and 5 bases from J; bases unmatched to any gene: 5. The length of the CDR3 is 15 residues. In DNA, the CDR3 is TGCGCCAGCAGCTTACAGGGGGCAATTAACAATGAGCAGTTCTTC. Translated, it gives CASSLQGAINNEQFF. The full variable domain, with the rest looked up from reference TRBV5-1 and TRBJ2-1, is KAGVTQTPRYLIKTRGQQVTLSCSPISGHRSVSWYQQTPGQGLQFLFEYFSETQRNKGNFPGRFSGRQFSNSRSEMNVSTLELGDSALYLCASSLQGAINNEQFFGPGTRLTVL.

The chain recombines TRBV5-1 with TRBJ1-1, with unresolved D. This CDR3 has 15 residues. Trimming stripped 1 base from V and 1 base from J, with 11 bases between. Per the germline V gene, CDR1 is SGHRS and CDR2 is YFSETQ. CDR3 sequence (DNA): TGCGCCAGCAGCTTGCAAATCCAGGAGAACACTGAAGCTTTCTTT. It is translated as CASSLQIQENTEAFF.

The rearrangement joins TRBV12-3 or TRBV12-4 to TRBJ2-5; D gene unclear. The length of the CDR3 is 13 residues. V was cut by 0 bases and J by 1 base, with 3 bases left in between. CDR3 sequence: CASSLAAQETQYF. Here the CDR3 DNA reads TGTGCCAGCAGTTTAGCAGCCCAAGAGACCCAGTACTTC.

The chain couples TRBV6-5 to TRBJ1-2, with D possibly being TRBD1 (6 bases). This CDR3 contains 12 residues. Germline CDR1 MNHEY, CDR2 SVGAGI. Trimming shortened V by 6 bases and J by 3 bases, and 8 bases separated the two germline ends. Here the CDR3 reads CASRRQDYGYTF. The CDR3 coding sequence is TGTGCCAGCAGACGACAGGACTATGGCTACACCTTC.

This clone was counted between two and nine times. The genes are TRBV28 and TRBJ2-7, with a weak D call TRBD1 (6 bases). Germline CDR1 is MDHEN and CDR2 is SYDVKM. Trimming removed 5 bases at V and 2 bases at J, with 7 bases between. The CDR3 consists of 12 residues. CDR3: CASSQGTYEQYF. CDR3 DNA: TGTGCCAGCAGTCAGGGGACCTACGAGCAGTACTTC.

V and J are TRBV11-1 and TRBJ2-7; 8 bases agree with TRBD1. From germline, CDR1 is SGHAT and CDR2 FQDESV (reference sequence). The CDR3 covers 12 residues. V dropped 5 bases and J dropped 7; count of bases not matched to a gene: 4. Here the CDR3 DNA reads TGTGCCAGCAGCCTGACAGGGGCTGAGCAGTACTTC. It encodes CASSLTGAEQYF.

The chain recombines TRBV7-8 with TRBJ1-6, with TRBD1 matching 7 bases. The CDR3 has 16 residues. CDR1 SGHVS and CDR2 FQNEAQ come from the germline V gene. The trim removed 5 bases at V and 5 bases at J, leaving 9 bases unmatched. CDR3 sequence: CASSTRTGGDNSPLHF. CDR3 DNA: TGTGCCAGCAGCACCAGGACAGGCGGAGATAATTCACCCCTCCACTTT.